This T cell receptor beta chain was sequenced in a study of control samples from healthy donors and cancer patients. The CDR3 is 16 residues long. After removal of 4 bases from V and 2 bases from J, the junction contained 5 bases not matched to a gene. CDR1 is SGHRS, CDR2 YFSETQ, per germline. Measured with immunoSEQ multiplex PCR; TCRdb has only the in-frame clones, and not every one. This sample has some 76,000 clones, with around 92% found just once. The chain recombines TRBV5-1 with TRBJ2-7; the match to TRBD2 covers 14 bases. The origin of this receptor is a man in his sixties with lung cancer. Sequenced input: PBMCs. Here the CDR3 reads CASSTTTSGGAYEQYF. CDR3 nucleotide sequence: TGCGCCAGCAGCACAACGACTAGCGGGGGGGCCTACGAGCAGTACTTC.